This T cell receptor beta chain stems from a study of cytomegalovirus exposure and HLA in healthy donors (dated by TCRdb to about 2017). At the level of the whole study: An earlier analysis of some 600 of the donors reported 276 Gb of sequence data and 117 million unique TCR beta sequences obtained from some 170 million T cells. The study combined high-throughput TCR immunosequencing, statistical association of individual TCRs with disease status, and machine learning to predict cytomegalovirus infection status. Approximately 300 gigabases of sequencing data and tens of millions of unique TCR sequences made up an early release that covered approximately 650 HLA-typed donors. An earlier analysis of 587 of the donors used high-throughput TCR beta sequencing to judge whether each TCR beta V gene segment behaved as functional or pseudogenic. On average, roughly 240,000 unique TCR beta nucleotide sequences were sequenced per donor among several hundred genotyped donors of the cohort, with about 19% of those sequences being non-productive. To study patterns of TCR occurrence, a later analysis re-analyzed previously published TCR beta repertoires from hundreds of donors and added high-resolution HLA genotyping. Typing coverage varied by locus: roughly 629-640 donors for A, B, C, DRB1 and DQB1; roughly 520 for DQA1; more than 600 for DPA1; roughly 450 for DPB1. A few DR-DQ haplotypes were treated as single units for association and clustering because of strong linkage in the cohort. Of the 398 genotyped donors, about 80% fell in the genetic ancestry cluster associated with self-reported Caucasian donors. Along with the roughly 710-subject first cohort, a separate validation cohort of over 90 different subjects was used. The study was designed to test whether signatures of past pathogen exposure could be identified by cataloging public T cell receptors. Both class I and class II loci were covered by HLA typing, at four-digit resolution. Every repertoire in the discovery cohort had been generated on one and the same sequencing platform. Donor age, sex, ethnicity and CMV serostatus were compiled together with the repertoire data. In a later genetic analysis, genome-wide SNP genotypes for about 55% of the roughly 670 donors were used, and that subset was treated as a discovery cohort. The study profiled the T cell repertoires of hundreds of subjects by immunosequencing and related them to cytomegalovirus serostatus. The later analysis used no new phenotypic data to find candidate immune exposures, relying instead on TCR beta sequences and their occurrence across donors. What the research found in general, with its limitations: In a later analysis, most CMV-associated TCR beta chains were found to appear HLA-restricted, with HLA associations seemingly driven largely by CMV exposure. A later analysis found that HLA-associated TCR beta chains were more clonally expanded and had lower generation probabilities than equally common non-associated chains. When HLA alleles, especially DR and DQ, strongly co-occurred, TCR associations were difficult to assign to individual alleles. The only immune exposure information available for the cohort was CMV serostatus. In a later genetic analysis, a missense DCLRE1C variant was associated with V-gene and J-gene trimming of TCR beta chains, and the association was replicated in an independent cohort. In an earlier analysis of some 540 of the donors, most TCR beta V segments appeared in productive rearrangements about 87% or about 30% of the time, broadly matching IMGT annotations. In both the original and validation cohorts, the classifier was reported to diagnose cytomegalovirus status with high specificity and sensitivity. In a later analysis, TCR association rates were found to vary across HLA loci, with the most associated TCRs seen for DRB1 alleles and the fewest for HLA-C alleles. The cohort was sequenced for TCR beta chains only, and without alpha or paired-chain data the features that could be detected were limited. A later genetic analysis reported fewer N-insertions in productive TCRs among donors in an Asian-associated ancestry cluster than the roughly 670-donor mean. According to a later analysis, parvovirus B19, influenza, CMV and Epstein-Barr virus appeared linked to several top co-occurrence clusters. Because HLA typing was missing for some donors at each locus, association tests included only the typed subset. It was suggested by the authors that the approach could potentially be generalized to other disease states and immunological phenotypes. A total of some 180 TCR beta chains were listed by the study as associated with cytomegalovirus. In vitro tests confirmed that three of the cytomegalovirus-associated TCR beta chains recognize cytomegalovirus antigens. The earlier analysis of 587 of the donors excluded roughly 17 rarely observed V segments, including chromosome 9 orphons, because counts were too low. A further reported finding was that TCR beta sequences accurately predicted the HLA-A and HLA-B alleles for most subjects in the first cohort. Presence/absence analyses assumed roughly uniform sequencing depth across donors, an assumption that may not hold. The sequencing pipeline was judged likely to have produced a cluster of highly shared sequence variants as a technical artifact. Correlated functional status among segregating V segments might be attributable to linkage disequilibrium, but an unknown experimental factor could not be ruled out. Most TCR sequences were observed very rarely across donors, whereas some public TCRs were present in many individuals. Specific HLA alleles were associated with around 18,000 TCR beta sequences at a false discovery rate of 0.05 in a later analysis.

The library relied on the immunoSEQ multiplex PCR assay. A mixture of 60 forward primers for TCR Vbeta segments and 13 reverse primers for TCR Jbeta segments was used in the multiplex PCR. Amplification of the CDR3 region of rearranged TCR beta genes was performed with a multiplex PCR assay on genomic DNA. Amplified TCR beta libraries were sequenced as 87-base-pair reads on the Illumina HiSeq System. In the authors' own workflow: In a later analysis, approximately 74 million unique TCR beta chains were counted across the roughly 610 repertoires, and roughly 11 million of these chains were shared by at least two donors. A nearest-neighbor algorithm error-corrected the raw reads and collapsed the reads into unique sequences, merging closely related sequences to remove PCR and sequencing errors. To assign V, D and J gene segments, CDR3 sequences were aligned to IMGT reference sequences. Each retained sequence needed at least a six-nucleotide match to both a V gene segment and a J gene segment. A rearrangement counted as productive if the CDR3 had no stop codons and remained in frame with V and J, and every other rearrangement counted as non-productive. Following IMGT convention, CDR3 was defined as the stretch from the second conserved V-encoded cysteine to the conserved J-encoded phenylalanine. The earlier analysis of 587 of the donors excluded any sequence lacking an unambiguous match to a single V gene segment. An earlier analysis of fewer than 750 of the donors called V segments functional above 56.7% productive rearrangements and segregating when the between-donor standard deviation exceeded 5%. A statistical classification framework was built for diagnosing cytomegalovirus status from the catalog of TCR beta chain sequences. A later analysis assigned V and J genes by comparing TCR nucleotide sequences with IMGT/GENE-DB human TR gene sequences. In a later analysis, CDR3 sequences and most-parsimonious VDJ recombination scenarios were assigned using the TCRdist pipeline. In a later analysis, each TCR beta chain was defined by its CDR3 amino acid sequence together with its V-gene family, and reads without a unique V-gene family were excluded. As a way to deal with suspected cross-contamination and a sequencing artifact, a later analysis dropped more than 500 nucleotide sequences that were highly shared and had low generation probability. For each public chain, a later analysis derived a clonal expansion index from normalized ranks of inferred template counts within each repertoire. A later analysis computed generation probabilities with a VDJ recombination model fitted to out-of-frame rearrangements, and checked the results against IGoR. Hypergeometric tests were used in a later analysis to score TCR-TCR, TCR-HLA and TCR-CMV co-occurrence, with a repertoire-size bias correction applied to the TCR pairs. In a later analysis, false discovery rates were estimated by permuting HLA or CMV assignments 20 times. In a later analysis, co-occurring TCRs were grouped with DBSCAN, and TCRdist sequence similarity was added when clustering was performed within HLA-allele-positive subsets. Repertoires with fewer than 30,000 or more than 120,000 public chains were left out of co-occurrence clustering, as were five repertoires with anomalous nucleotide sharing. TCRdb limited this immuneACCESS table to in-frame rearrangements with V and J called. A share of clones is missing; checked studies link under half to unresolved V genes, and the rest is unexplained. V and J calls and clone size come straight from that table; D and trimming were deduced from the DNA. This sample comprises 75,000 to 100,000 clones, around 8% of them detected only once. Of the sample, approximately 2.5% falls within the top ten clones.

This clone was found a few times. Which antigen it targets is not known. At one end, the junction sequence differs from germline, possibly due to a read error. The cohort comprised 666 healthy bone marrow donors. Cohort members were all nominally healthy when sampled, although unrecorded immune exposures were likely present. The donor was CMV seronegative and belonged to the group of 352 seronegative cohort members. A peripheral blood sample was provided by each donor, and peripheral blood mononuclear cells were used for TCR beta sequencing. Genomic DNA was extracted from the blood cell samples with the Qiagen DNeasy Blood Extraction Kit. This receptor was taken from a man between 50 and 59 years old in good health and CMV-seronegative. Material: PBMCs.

For the CDR3, the sequence is CASSEEGASSEQYF. The nucleotides read TGTGCCAGCAGTGAAGAGGGGGCTTCCTCCGAGCAGTACTTC. The V gene is TRBV2 and the J gene is TRBJ2-7; TRBD1 fits 7 bases in the junction. From the cysteine up to the phenylalanine, the CDR3 has a length of 14 residues. CDR3 DNA is the only sequence kept; it has 42 bases, read in frame from the first base. Per the germline V gene, SNHLY is the CDR1 and FYNNEI is the CDR2.